The present T cell receptor (beta chain) was sequenced within a study of T cell repertoires in cytomegalovirus infection (dated by TCRdb to about 2019). Context from the whole study: The peptide stimulations were aimed at well-studied HLA-B-restricted epitopes as well as recently identified HLA-C-restricted CMV epitopes, whose presentation resists viral immunomodulation. Donor HLA type was relevant to the analysis, as public TCR beta signatures indicated carriage of CMV infection together with the matching HLA type. What the authors observed across the whole study: The ex vivo response was dominated by HLA-C-restricted CMV-specific TCR beta clonotypes, and the single most frequent clonotype in two of eight donors was supplied by these HLA-C-restricted clonotypes. Cumulative frequency of public TCR beta family members discriminated carriers of CMV infection plus the relevant HLA type in this cohort and an independent approximately 360-donor cohort.

The treatment or condition label for this specimen denotes: in vitro stimulation with specific CMV peptide epitopes to enrich CMV-specific T cells. TCRdb shows the sequencer as Illumina HiSeq 1500. TCRdb cleaned the public reads at Q25 with fastp, built clones with MiXCR and kept in-frame beta chains. Rows with a matching CDR3 protein are joined into one entry that keeps the most common DNA and genes. Counted in this sample were hundreds of thousands of distinct CDR3 sequences; 30% to 40% of them appeared once. The ten largest clones add up to roughly 18% of the sample. This clonotype was observed once. No cognate antigen has been identified for it. There are no base qualities to consult, and no much larger clone falls within one base. A single read makes a weak case. This specimen was cultured PBMCs, taken from culture after CMV antigen stimulation. The source of this sequence is a human donor in good health (CMV status not recorded). Some clones in this sample may be carry-over from other donors' samples.

At the DNA level, the sequence is TGTGCCAGCAGCTTAGGATATGCCCCTACCGGGGAGCTGTTTTTT. It is translated as CASSLGYAPTGELFF. The chain links TRBV7-2 with TRBJ2-2; no D gene can be assigned with confidence. From cysteine to phenylalanine, the CDR3 is 15 amino acids long. Only the CDR3 region is kept as DNA, spanning 45 bases read in frame from base 1. For CDR1 and CDR2, the germline V gene lists SGHTA and FQGNSA. V gives up 1 base and J gives up 5 bases, and the segment between their germline ends measures 11 bases.